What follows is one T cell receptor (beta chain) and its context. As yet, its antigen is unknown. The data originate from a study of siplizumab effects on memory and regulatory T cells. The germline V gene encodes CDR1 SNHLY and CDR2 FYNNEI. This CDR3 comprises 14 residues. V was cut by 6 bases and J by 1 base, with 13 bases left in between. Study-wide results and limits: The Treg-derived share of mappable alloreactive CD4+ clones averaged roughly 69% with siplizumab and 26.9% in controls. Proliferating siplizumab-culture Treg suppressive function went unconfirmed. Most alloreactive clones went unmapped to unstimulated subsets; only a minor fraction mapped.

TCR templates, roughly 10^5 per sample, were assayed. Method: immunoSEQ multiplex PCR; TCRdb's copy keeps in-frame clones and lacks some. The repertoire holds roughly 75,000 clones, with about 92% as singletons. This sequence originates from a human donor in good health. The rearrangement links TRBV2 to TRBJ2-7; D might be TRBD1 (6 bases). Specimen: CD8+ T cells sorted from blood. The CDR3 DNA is TGTGCCAGCAGGTCTTCGGGACATTCCTACGAGCAGTACTTC. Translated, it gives CASRSSGHSYEQYF.